Presented here are 15 T cell receptor beta chains from one specimen sequenced in a study of human T cells and chemical hapten exposure. Time point here: pre-sensitization, week 0. Stated treatment: therapeutic diphenylcyclopropenone sensitization with weekly scalp DPC. One entry per CDR3 protein results from TCRdb running MiXCR on the RACE reads. The repertoire holds more than 75,000 distinct CDR3 sequences, with 9.6% as singletons. The sample consisted of whole blood, taken in connection with sensitization to the hapten diphenylcyclopropenone (DPC). The receptors stem from a woman between 40 and 50 years old with alopecia areata. Some clones in this sample may be carry-over from other donors' samples.

This clonotype was seen ten or more times. The chain uses TRBV10-3 and TRBJ1-1; D uncertain. Per germline, CDR1 ENHRY and CDR2 SYGVKD. V shed 0 bases and J shed 7 bases, with 6 bases lying between them. The CDR3 sequence is 12 residues long. The CDR3 sequence: CAISESGLEAFF. Here the CDR3 DNA reads TGTGCCATCAGTGAGTCCGGACTTGAAGCTTTCTTT.

The chain couples TRBV13 to TRBJ2-1, with D perhaps TRBD2 (6 bases). The CDR3 consists of 13 residues. V gave up 6 bases and J gave up 10 bases, with 16 bases separating them. Germline V gene sequence: CDR1 PRHDT, CDR2 FYEKMQ (reference sequence). CDR3 nucleotides: TGTGCCAGCAGATTAACTCCGGGGAGGGAGCAGTTCTTC. It encodes CASRLTPGREQFF. The full variable domain, in which reference TRBV13 and TRBJ2-1 provide the parts outside the CDR3, is AAGVIQSPRHLIKEKRETATLKCYPIPRHDTVYWYQQGPGQDPQFLISFYEKMQSDKGSIPDRFSAQQFSDYHSELNMSSLELGDSALYFCASRLTPGREQFFGPGTRLTVL.

V is TRBV4-1 and J is TRBJ1-5; D is unclear. Looked up from germline, CDR1 is MGHRA and CDR2 is YSYEKL. Trimming removed 0 bases at V and 9 bases at J, with 15 bases between. The CDR3 runs to 15 residues. The CDR3 coding sequence is TGCGCCAGCAGCCAAGATGGCGATAATATCAGGCCCCAGCATTTT. Amino acids: CASSQDGDNIRPQHF.

This clonotype has more than one count but fewer than ten. The V call is TRBV7-2, the J call TRBJ2-5; possible D gene TRBD2, 6 bases. Between the trimmed V and J ends, which lost 4 bases and 5 bases, there was a span of 14 bases. Germline-derived CDR1 and CDR2 are SGHTA and FQGNSA. The CDR3 runs 14 residues. This CDR3 reads CASSSIPSVETQYF. The CDR3 coding sequence is TGTGCCAGCAGCTCCATCCCTAGCGTGGAGACCCAGTACTTC.

The chain uses TRBV5-1 and TRBJ2-7; D remains ambiguous. V lost 0 bases, J lost 6 bases, and 13 bases lay in between. The V gene's germline CDR1 is SGHRS and CDR2 YFSETQ. The CDR3 spans 14 residues. Written as DNA, the CDR3 is TGCGCCAGCAGCTTGGTTGGCAGCGCCGGCGAGCAGTACTTC. Translated, it gives CASSLVGSAGEQYF.

Of note for this clonotype: A clone one base away is much larger, so this may be a read error. The V gene is TRBV12-3 or TRBV12-4, the J gene TRBJ1-1; D gene unclear. The CDR3 has 12 residues. V was shortened by 9 bases and J by 6 bases, with 14 bases between the two germline ends. CDR3 protein: CARSPQRAEAFF. The CDR3 bases are TGTGCCAGAAGTCCCCAGAGGGCTGAAGCTTTCTTT.

In DNA, the CDR3 is TGTGCCAGCTCACCACTCGACCCTGGAGGTAGGACTGAAGCTTTCTTT. Its protein product is CASSPLDPGGRTEAFF. The chain uses TRBV18 and TRBJ1-1; D not resolved. CDR1 and CDR2 from the germline V gene are KGHSH and LQKENI. This CDR3 is built from 16 residues. Trimming pared 1 base from V and 5 bases from J, leaving 17 bases between.

The chain combines TRBV29-1 with TRBJ1-1, with 7 bases that match TRBD1. With V trimmed by 1 base and J by 7 bases, 6 bases remained unmatched. The CDR3 contains 13 residues. CDR1 SQVTM and CDR2 ANQGSEA come from the germline V gene. The CDR3 DNA reads TGCAGCGTTGAAGTAGGGGGCACGATTGAAGCTTTCTTT. Translating gives CSVEVGGTIEAFF.

This chain links TRBV28 with TRBJ1-1; D possibly corresponds to TRBD1 (5 bases). This CDR3 spans 16 amino acids. Germline V gene data show CDR1 as MDHEN and CDR2 as SYDVKM. Trimming pared 4 bases from V and 5 bases from J, leaving 20 bases between. CDR3 nucleotides: TGTGCCAGCAGTTACGAGGGCATTCAGGGAGCAACTGAAGCTTTCTTT. It yields the protein CASSYEGIQGATEAFF. Supplemented by reference TRBV28 and TRBJ1-1, the full variable domain reads DVKVTQSSRYLVKRTGEKVFLECVQDMDHENMFWYRQDPGLGLRLIYFSYDVKMKEKGDIPEGYSVSREKKERFSLILESASTNQTSMYLCASSYEGIQGATEAFFGQGTRLTVV.

The table lists this clonotype with a few counts. The chain recombines TRBV11-3 with TRBJ1-1; D not resolved. This CDR3 comprises 14 residues. Germline loops: CDR1 SGHNT, CDR2 YENEEA. Trimming took off 5 bases at V and 4 bases at J, with 14 bases between the two ends. CDR3 in amino acids: CASSKSPGGTEAFF. For the CDR3, the DNA is TGTGCCAGCAGCAAAAGCCCGGGAGGCACTGAAGCTTTCTTT.

This clonotype was recorded at least ten times. The genes are TRBV29-1 and TRBJ2-7; D is ambiguous. The CDR3 covers 14 residues. Per the germline V gene, CDR1 is SQVTM and CDR2 is ANQGSEA. V was pared by 6 bases and J by 0 bases, with 15 bases between. The CDR3 coding sequence is TGCAGCGTCATAATACCCCCAAGCTCCTACGAGCAGTACTTC. It is translated as CSVIIPPSSYEQYF.

This clonotype occurred a few times. The chain employs TRBV6-6 and TRBJ2-1, with 10 bases fitting TRBD1. This CDR3 comprises 19 residues. V trimming: 0 bases; J trimming: 12 bases; junction bases outside the gene matches: 20. The V gene's germline CDR1 is MNHNY and CDR2 SVGAGI (reference sequence). The chain's CDR3 is CASSYSGRLMRQGAEGQFF. The CDR3 DNA sequence: TGTGCCAGCAGTTACTCGGGGAGGCTTATGAGACAGGGGGCGGAGGGGCAGTTCTTC.

The chain employs TRBV6-1 and TRBJ2-2; the match to TRBD1 covers 8 bases. The CDR3 loop spans 15 amino acids. The V segment lost 7 bases and the J segment 2 bases; nucleotides outside the gene matches: 6. CDR1 is MNHNS and CDR2 is SASEGT in the germline V gene. CDR3 sequence: CASTPDRVNTGELFF. The CDR3 DNA is TGTGCCAGCACTCCGGACAGGGTAAACACCGGGGAGCTGTTTTTT.

The chain has TRBV9 and TRBJ2-1, with TRBD2 matching 10 bases. From germline, CDR1 is SGDLS and CDR2 YYNGEE. This CDR3 has 17 amino acids. The V segment lost 4 bases and the J segment 4 bases; nucleotides outside the gene matches: 11. CDR3 bases: TGTGCCAGCAGCCCGGACAGACTAGCGGGCACGTACAATGAGCAGTTCTTC. It translates to CASSPDRLAGTYNEQFF.

This clonotype was detected many times. This sequence joins TRBV5-1 and TRBJ2-7; 11 positions agree with TRBD2. Germline trimming cut 3 bases from V and 7 bases from J; bases unmatched to any gene: 12. Germline V lookup: CDR1 SGHRS, CDR2 YFSETQ. The CDR3 spans 16 residues. The CDR3 nucleotides read TGCGCCAGCAGCTCCGAAACAACTAGCGGGGGAGCAGAGCAGTACTTC. Encoded protein: CASSSETTSGGAEQYF.